The 23 T cell receptor beta chains below were found in one sample sequenced in a study of blood T cell repertoires in COVID-19. Repertoires were generated with immunoSEQ multiplex PCR, while TCRdb's copy carries only in-frame clones and drops some. The sample has 110,000 or so clones; around nine tenths are singletons. Sequencing used peripheral blood. These receptors were taken from a woman aged 70-85 years who had recovered from COVID-19.

The chain carries TRBV2 and TRBJ1-1; D may be TRBD1 (6 bases). Germline CDR1 and CDR2: SNHLY and FYNNEI. The V gene lost 7 bases and the J gene lost 1 base, with 19 bases spanning the gap. This CDR3 is 16 amino acids long. The CDR3 is CASIVGQGLRNTEAFF. The CDR3 nucleotides read TGTGCCAGCATTGTGGGGCAGGGGCTAAGGAACACTGAAGCTTTCTTT.

The V and J genes are TRBV21-1 and TRBJ1-5; the table's D call, TRBD1, has no DNA check behind it. TRBV21-1 is reported as a pseudogene. The CDR3 totals 17 residues. This CDR3 is CASSKDFIGAGNQPQHF. CDR3 in DNA: TGTGCCAGCAGCAAAGATTTCATAGGGGCCGGCAATCAGCCCCAGCATTTT.

The J gene is TRBJ2-3, the V gene TRBV18, with no clear D. Germline CDR1 is KGHSH and CDR2 is LQKENI. This CDR3 spans 12 amino acids. V was cut by 3 bases and J by 6 bases, with 7 bases left in between. The CDR3 DNA reads TGTGCCAGCTCACCGACACTGGATACGCAGTATTTT. It translates to CASSPTLDTQYF.

A few counts support this clone. The chain links TRBV14 to TRBJ2-2; 7 bases are shared with TRBD1. The CDR3 loop spans 13 amino acids. The ends lost 4 bases at V and 5 bases at J; junction bases unmatched: 1. Per germline, CDR1 SGHDN and CDR2 FVKESK. The CDR3 bases are TGTGCCAGCAGCCCACAGGGGACCGGGGAGCTGTTTTTT. The encoded protein is CASSPQGTGELFF.

The chain carries TRBV7-2 and TRBJ2-1, with 8 positions matching TRBD2. The CDR3 extends over 14 amino acids. CDR1 SGHTA and CDR2 FQGNSA come from the germline V gene. V shed 2 bases, J shed 16 bases, and the junction held 13 bases outside the gene matches. The CDR3 region has the DNA TGTGCCAGCAGCTTACTCGGGACTAGGGGTGAAGGATTCTTC. Its translation: CASSLLGTRGEGFF.

The V call is TRBV11-1, the J call TRBJ2-3, with 8 bases aligning to TRBD2. The germline V gene encodes CDR1 SGHAT and CDR2 FQDESV (reference sequence). This CDR3 is built from 14 residues. The V segment lost 3 bases and the J segment 1 base; nucleotides outside the gene matches: 0. The CDR3: CASSFGGGTDTQYF. In DNA form, the CDR3 reads TGTGCCAGCAGCTTCGGGGGGGGCACAGATACGCAGTATTTT.

In this sample, this clone turned up once. Written as DNA, the CDR3 is TGCGCCAGCGGGGAGGGCGCGGACACTGAAGCTTTCTTT. Amino acid sequence: CASGEGADTEAFF. The J gene is TRBJ1-1, the V gene TRBV4-1; D is uncertain. This CDR3 contains 13 residues. Trimming took 8 bases from V and 3 from J, leaving 13 bases between them. In germline, CDR1 is MGHRA, CDR2 YSYEKL.

This chain connects TRBV29-1 to TRBJ1-2; TRBD1 matches at 8 bases. Germline assignment: CDR1 SQVTM and CDR2 ANQGSEA. This CDR3 has 13 amino acids. The J segment lost 1 base and the V segment lost 7 bases, leaving 5 bases of the junction unmatched. CDR3 DNA sequence: TGCAGCGCCGACAGGGGTTTTAACTATGGCTACACCTTC. This translates into CSADRGFNYGYTF.

The chain recombines TRBV12-5 with TRBJ2-1; 8 nucleotides match TRBD2. V gave up 6 bases and J gave up 2 bases; unmatched junction bases: 6. The CDR3 has 15 amino acids. The germline V gene has CDR1 LGHNT and CDR2 FRNRAP. The CDR3 region has the DNA TGTGCTAGTGGCTTAAGCGGGGGCACCTACAATGAGCAGTTCTTC. Translated, it gives CASGLSGGTYNEQFF. Full variable domain (remainder filled in from reference TRBV12-5 and TRBJ2-1): DARVTQTPRHKVTEMGQEVTMRCQPILGHNTVFWYRQTMMQGLELLAYFRNRAPLDDSGMPKDRFSAEMPDATLATLKIQPSEPRDSAVYFCASGLSGGTYNEQFFGPGTRLTVL.

In its sample, this clone was seen once. This same CDR3 is encoded by further DNA sequences in the sample. V usage is TRBV28 and J usage is TRBJ1-2; D remains ambiguous. Trimming left V 3 bases short and J 2 bases short, with 10 bases between. CDR3 size: 14 residues. The germline V gene has CDR1 MDHEN and CDR2 SYDVKM. The CDR3 DNA is TGTGCCAGCAGTTTGTTGGGAGCCAACTATGGCTACACCTTC. It encodes CASSLLGANYGYTF.

The V and J genes are TRBV30 and TRBJ2-2, with D possibly matching TRBD2 (5 bases). The CDR3 totals 15 residues. Trimming removed 4 bases from V and 4 bases from J, with 16 bases in between. CDR1 and CDR2 from the germline V gene are GTSNPN and SVGIG (reference sequence). CDR3 residues: CAWNVAGPRTGELFF. The CDR3 DNA is TGTGCCTGGAATGTTGCGGGTCCTCGCACCGGGGAGCTGTTTTTT.

The V gene is TRBV5-6, the J gene TRBJ2-3; TRBD2 might be the D (7 bases). Between the trimmed V and J ends, which lost 3 bases and 1 base, there was a span of 15 bases. The CDR3 is 16 residues long. CDR1 and CDR2 (germline): SGHDT, YYEEEE. The CDR3 loop is CASSWEGGMGTDTQYF. DNA for the CDR3: TGTGCCAGCAGCTGGGAGGGGGGAATGGGCACAGATACGCAGTATTTT.

V gene TRBV4-3 combines with J gene TRBJ2-2; 7 bases map to TRBD1. The CDR3 sequence is 16 residues long. V lost 1 base, J lost 2 bases, and 4 bases stayed unmatched. Germline V gene data show CDR1 as LGHNA and CDR2 as YSLEER. CDR3 coding DNA: TGCGCCAGCAGCCAAGTGGGACAGACCAACACCGGGGAGCTGTTTTTT. It yields the protein CASSQVGQTNTGELFF.

The chain combines TRBV21-1 with TRBJ2-3; TRBD2 was called by the table and not checked on the DNA. TRBV21-1 is given as a pseudogene. CDR3 length: 13 amino acids. The CDR3 DNA sequence: TGTGCCAGCAGCGCTACTCTAGCAGATACGCAGTATTTT. It specifies CASSATLADTQYF.

V is TRBV7-9 and J is TRBJ2-7, with 8 bases identical to TRBD1. The length of the CDR3 is 13 residues. The germline CDR1 and CDR2 sequences are SEHNR and FQNEAQ (reference sequence). V was pared by 3 bases and J by 5 bases, with 3 bases of the junction left unmatched. The CDR3 is CASSFMGQDEQYF. The CDR3 DNA sequence: TGTGCCAGCAGCTTTATGGGACAGGACGAGCAGTACTTC.

V is TRBV10-3 and J is TRBJ2-3; 7 bases match TRBD2. From germline, CDR1 is ENHRY and CDR2 SYGVKD. This CDR3 comprises 17 residues. V shed 3 bases and J 1 base; nucleotides not matched to a gene: 10. CDR3 nucleotides: TGTGCCATCAGTGACCTACTAGCGAACTCAGGCACAGATACGCAGTATTTT. As protein: CAISDLLANSGTDTQYF.

This rearrangement joins TRBV20-1 to TRBJ2-3, with a possible D match to TRBD2 (6 bases). Germline CDR1 reads DFQATT; CDR2 reads SNEGSKA (reference sequence). The CDR3 totals 13 residues. Between the trimmed V and J ends, which lost 3 bases and 6 bases, there was a span of 13 bases. Here the CDR3 DNA reads TGCAGTGCTAGTTTCCAGGGAGGCGATACGCAGTATTTT. It specifies CSASFQGGDTQYF.

This clone was seen more than once but under ten times. The CDR3 sequence is CASSFGRGKGETQYF. CDR3 in DNA: TGTGCCAGCAGCTTTGGCAGGGGGAAAGGAGAGACCCAGTACTTC. The genes are TRBV5-5 and TRBJ2-5, with 7 nucleotides matching TRBD1. The CDR3 runs to 15 residues. The V gene's germline CDR1 is SGHKS and CDR2 YYEKEE (reference sequence). The V gene end was trimmed by 2 bases and the J gene end by 4 bases; junction bases not matched to a gene: 8.

The CDR3 region is CASSLYQGADTQYF. CDR3 nucleotides: TGTGCCAGCAGCCTTTACCAGGGGGCAGATACGCAGTATTTT. This rearrangement joins TRBV7-9 to TRBJ2-3, with 7 positions matching TRBD1. From germline, CDR1 is SEHNR and CDR2 FQNEAQ (reference sequence). V lost 5 bases to trimming and J lost 4 bases; unmatched junction nucleotides: 6. The CDR3 sequence is 14 residues long.

The chain carries TRBV5-1 and TRBJ2-2; the match to TRBD1 covers 11 bases. Germline CDR1 and CDR2: SGHRS and YFSETQ. This CDR3 has 15 amino acids. After removal of 5 bases from V and 5 bases from J, the junction contained 5 bases not matched to a gene. CDR3: CASRRGQGETGELFF. The CDR3 DNA follows: TGCGCCAGCAGGAGGGGACAGGGGGAGACCGGGGAGCTGTTTTTT.

The CDR3 nucleotides are TGTGCCAGCAGCCAAGATTCGGGCAGGGAACAAGAGACCCAGTACTTC. Protein product: CASSQDSGREQETQYF. This sequence joins TRBV3-1 (or the pseudogene TRBV3-2) and TRBJ2-5; D possibly corresponds to TRBD1 (5 bases). The CDR3 runs to 16 residues. Germline V gene lookup returns CDR1 LGHDT and CDR2 YNNKEL (reference sequence). V dropped 0 bases and J dropped 2 bases, with 13 bases sitting between them.

The chain has TRBV3-1 (or the pseudogene TRBV3-2) and TRBJ2-2; 14 nucleotides align to TRBD2. The CDR3 length is 18 residues. The germline V gene has CDR1 LGHDT and CDR2 YNNKEL (reference sequence). With V trimmed by 1 base and J by 5 bases, 6 bases remained unmatched. CDR3 coding DNA: TGTGCCAGCAGCCAAGTAGGTGGGACTAGCGGGGGTACCGGGGAGCTGTTTTTT. This translates into CASSQVGGTSGGTGELFF.

V is TRBV4-3 and J is TRBJ1-4, with D possibly matching TRBD1 (6 bases). Germline CDR1 LGHNA, CDR2 YSLEER. V lost 4 bases and J 7 bases, leaving 13 bases between the germline ends. The CDR3 spans 14 residues. CDR3 bases: TGCGCCAGCAGCCGAGGTACAGGGTCTGAAAAACTGTTTTTT. This encodes CASSRGTGSEKLFF.